The next 3 T cell receptor beta chains were all read from a single sample in a study of Ad26.COV2.S vaccination and SARS-CoV-2 variants. Specified treatment: 15 to 20 received Ad26.COV2.S at low or high dose, single or two shots; roughly five received placebo; per-sample allocation not given. The samples were gathered on day 63 after the first injection of vaccine or placebo. Repertoires were generated with immunoSEQ multiplex PCR, while TCRdb's copy carries only in-frame clones and drops some. The sample holds roughly 420,000 clones, roughly nine tenths seen once. Here the sequenced sample was peripheral blood, taken in a trial of Ad26.COV2.S vaccine versus placebo. All receptors come from a person aged 18-60 years who received the Ad26.COV2.S COVID-19 vaccine or a placebo.

This rearrangement joins TRBV28 to TRBJ2-7; the match to TRBD1 covers 8 bases. The CDR3 length is 14 residues. Per germline, CDR1 MDHEN and CDR2 SYDVKM. Unmatched junction bases numbered 6, after V lost 6 bases and J lost 2 bases. The CDR3, as DNA: TGTGCCAGCAGAACATGGGACAGGCCCTACGAGCAGTACGTC. Residues: CASRTWDRPYEQYV.

V is TRBV4-3 and J is TRBJ2-1; a possible D gene is TRBD2 (5 bases). Germline V CDR1 and CDR2: LGHNA, YSLEER. The CDR3 is 15 amino acids. Deletions cut 0 bases from V and 15 bases from J, with 21 bases between. The CDR3 region has the DNA TGCGCCAGCAGCCAAGATTTGTTTCATTTAGACGAGGGGTTCTTC. Its protein product is CASSQDLFHLDEGFF.

The chain couples TRBV11-2 to TRBJ2-1, with TRBD2 matching 8 bases. Trimming removed 10 bases from V and 5 bases from J; junction bases left unmatched: 13. The CDR3 has 15 residues. Germline CDR1 is SGHAT and CDR2 is FQNNGV. For the CDR3, the DNA is TGTGCCACCCTTGATTGGCGGGGGGCTAACAATGAGCAGTTCTTC. This codes for CATLDWRGANNEQFF.